This T cell receptor (beta chain) was identified during a study of blood T cell repertoires in COVID-19. Study overall: Both acute and convalescent COVID-19 samples were obtained from the United States, Italy and Spain. From T cells, B-cell-depleted T cells, or PBMCs came the material, which was cDNA or gDNA.

Germline CDR1 reads SQVTM; CDR2 reads ANQGSEA. V lost 3 bases and J lost 2, with 12 bases in between. This CDR3 comprises 14 residues. Original methodology: Amplification of reference gene primers provided the estimated nucleated cell counts. TCRdb's copy holds only in-frame clones and misses some; the assay was immunoSEQ multiplex PCR. D and trimming come from the DNA, and the V and J calls and clone size come from that table. This sample has about 270,000 clones, with under 90% found just once. The sequenced material came from peripheral blood. This clonotype was sampled from a human donor in a cohort sampled during active COVID-19. V and J are TRBV29-1 and TRBJ2-3; TRBD2 might be the D (6 bases). The CDR3 DNA sequence: TGCAGCGTTGATGGCGGGACGCACACAGATACGCAGTATTTT. It encodes CSVDGGTHTDTQYF.